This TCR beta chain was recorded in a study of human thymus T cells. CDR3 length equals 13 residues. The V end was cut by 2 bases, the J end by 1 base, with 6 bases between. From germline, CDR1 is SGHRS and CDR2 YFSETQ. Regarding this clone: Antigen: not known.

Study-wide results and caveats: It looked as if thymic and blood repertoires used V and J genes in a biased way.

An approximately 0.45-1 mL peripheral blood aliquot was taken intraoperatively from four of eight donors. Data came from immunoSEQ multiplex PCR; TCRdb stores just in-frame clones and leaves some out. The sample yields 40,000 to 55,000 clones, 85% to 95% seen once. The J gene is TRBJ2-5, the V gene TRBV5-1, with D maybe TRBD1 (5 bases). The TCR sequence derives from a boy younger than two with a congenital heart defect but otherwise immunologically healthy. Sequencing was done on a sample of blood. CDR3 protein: CASSFRAQETQYF. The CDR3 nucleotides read TGCGCCAGCAGCTTCAGGGCCCAAGAGACCCAGTACTTC.